This TCR beta chain is drawn from a study of T-cell memory formation after mild COVID-19. Findings and limits, study-wide: Among clones contracting day 15 to 85, CD4/CD8 was balanced, whereas later expanders leaned CD4+. Contracting CD4+ clones were located mainly in CM and EM, and CD8+ clones in EMRA. Cross-reactive memory appears to have joined, as suggested by some responding clones showing up in pre-infection memory.

A 5'RACE reaction primed in the constant segment made cDNA libraries of TCR alpha and TCR beta, and these carried sample barcodes and UMIs. TCRdb reprocessed the 5' RACE reads via MiXCR and lists one record per CDR3 protein. This sample carries about 180,000 distinct CDR3 sequences, less than 20% of them seen once, and the ten largest clones take under 4.5%. This clonotype was seen more than once but under ten times. The target antigen is unknown. The germline V gene encodes CDR1 SGHTA and CDR2 FQGNSA. Trimming cost V 3 bases and J 10 bases, with 24 bases left between them. This CDR3 is built from 16 residues.

The sequenced sample consisted of PBMCs or a T cell subset sorted from them (not recorded which). The receptor was isolated from a young man who had mild COVID-19 (a few samples of this study predate the infection). Cell type and time point are not known. The rearrangement links TRBV7-2 to TRBJ1-1; D is possibly TRBD1 (5 bases). CDR3 loop: CASSFRNDGTKRGAFF. The DNA for the CDR3 is TGTGCCAGCAGCTTTAGGAACGACGGGACCAAACGGGGAGCTTTCTTT. Supplemented by reference TRBV7-2 and TRBJ1-1, the full variable domain reads GAGVSQSPSNKVTEKGKDVELRCDPISGHTALYWYRQSLGQGLEFLIYFQGNSAPDKSGLPSDRFSAERTGGSVSTLTIQRTQQEDSAVYLCASSFRNDGTKRGAFFGQGTRLTVV.